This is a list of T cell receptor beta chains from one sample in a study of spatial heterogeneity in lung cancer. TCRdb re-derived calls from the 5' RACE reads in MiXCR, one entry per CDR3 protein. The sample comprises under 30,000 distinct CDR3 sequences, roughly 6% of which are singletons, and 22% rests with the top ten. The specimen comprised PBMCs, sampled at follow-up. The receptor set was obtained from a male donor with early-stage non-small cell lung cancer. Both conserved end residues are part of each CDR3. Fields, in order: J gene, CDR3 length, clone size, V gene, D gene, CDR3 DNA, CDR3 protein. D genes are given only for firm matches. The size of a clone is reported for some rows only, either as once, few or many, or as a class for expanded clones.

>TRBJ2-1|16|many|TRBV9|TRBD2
TGTGCCAGCAGCGCAGCCGGCTTAGCGGGAGTCGATGAGCAGTTCTTC
CASSAAGLAGVDEQFF
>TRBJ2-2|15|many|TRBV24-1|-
TGTGCCACCAGTGATTTGGACCCTAACACCGGGGAGCTGTTTTTT
CATSDLDPNTGELFF
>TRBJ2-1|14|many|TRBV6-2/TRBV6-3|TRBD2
TGTGCCAGCAGAAAAGGGACTAGCGGCAATGAGCAGTTCTTC
CASRKGTSGNEQFF
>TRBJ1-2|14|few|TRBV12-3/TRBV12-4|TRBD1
TGTGCCAGCAGGACAGGGGGGGGCGGATATGGCTACACCTTC
CASRTGGGGYGYTF
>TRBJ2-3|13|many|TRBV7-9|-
TGTGCCAGCAACTCCGGTGGTGGAGATACGCAGTATTTT
CASNSGGGDTQYF
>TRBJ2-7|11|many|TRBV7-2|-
TGTGCCAGCAGCTTAGAATACGAGCAGTACTTC
CASSLEYEQYF
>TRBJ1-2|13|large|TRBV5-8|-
TGTGCCAGCAGCTTCGGTCATCCTGATGGCTACACCTTC
CASSFGHPDGYTF
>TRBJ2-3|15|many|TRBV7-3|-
TGTGCCAGCAGCCTCGACCCGGTCCGGACAGATACGCAGTATTTT
CASSLDPVRTDTQYF
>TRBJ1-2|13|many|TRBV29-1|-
TGCAGCGTTGAGTCGGACGCAGACCATGGCTACACCTTC
CSVESDADHGYTF
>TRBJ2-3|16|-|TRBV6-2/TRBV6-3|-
TGTGCCAGCAGTTCCAGGGGGCGGGAGGCCCCCGATACGCAGTATTTT
CASSSRGREAPDTQYF
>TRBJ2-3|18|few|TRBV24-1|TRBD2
TGTGCCACCAGTGACTCCGGACTAGCGGGGGCTAGCACAGATACGCAGTATTTT
CATSDSGLAGASTDTQYF
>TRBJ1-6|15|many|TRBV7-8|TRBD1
TGTGCCAGCAGCCAGGACAGGGTAGCGAATTCACCCCTCCACTTT
CASSQDRVANSPLHF
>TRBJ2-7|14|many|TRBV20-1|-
TGCAGTGCTAGAGTGGGTGCCCCCTCTTACGAGCAGTACTTC
CSARVGAPSYEQYF
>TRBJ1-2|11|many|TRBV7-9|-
TGTGCCAGCAGCTTGACCTATGGCTACACCTTC
CASSLTYGYTF
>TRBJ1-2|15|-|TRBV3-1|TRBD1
TGTGCCAGCAGCCGTAAAGGGGGCCAGCATAATGGCTACACCTTC
CASSRKGGQHNGYTF
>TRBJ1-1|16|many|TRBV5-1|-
TGCGCCAGCAGCTTGGCTCTAGGACAGAAGAACACTGAAGCTTTCTTT
CASSLALGQKNTEAFF
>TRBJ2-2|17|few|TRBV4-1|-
TGCGCCAGCAGCCAAGCCTTCCAGCTAACGAACACCGGGGAGCTGTTTTTT
CASSQAFQLTNTGELFF
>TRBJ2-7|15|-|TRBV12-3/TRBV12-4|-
TGTGCCAGCAGTTTGGCCGGGACGGCTTCCTACGAGCAGTACTTC
CASSLAGTASYEQYF
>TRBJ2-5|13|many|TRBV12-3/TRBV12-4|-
TGTGCCAGCAGTCCGGGGGAAAGAGAGACCCAGTACTTC
CASSPGERETQYF
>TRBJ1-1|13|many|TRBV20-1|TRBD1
TGCAGTGCGACGGGACAGTTGAACACTGAAGCTTTCTTT
CSATGQLNTEAFF
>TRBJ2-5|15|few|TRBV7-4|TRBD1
TGTGCCAGCAGCTTAGGGACAGGGGGGCAAGAGACCCAGTACTTC
CASSLGTGGQETQYF
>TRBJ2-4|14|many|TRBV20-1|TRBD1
TGCAGTGTGACAGGGGGCCTCGCCAAAAACATTCAGTACTTC
CSVTGGLAKNIQYF
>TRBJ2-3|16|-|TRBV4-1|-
TGCGCCAGCAGCCAAAACGGCGGGGAGAGCACAGATACGCAGTATTTT
CASSQNGGESTDTQYF